This TCR beta chain stems from a study of blood T cells in healthy people across ages (dated by TCRdb to the mid-2010s). Regarding the study in general: Template switching captured roughly one uniquely barcoded TCR beta cDNA molecule per two T cells in model experiments. Using deep sequencing normalized with unique cDNA molecular identifiers, the study measured how TCR beta repertoire diversity changes with age. To avoid experimental bias, donors of different ages were spread randomly across the sequencing lanes. Donors were grouped into four age groups: young (average 16 years), middle-aged (roughly 40), aged (about 60) and long-lived (just over 80). Two additional independent replicas of 1 million unique cDNA reads from the same blood draw were analyzed for two donors (one aged 18 to 30 and one aged 80 or older). Here is what the overall study found, with its caveats: Estimates of total diversity based on one million sequenced T cells were regarded as lower bounds and as underestimates. The long-lived group showed more naive CD4+ T cells, fewer expanded clones and increased TCR diversity than the aged group, suggesting age selection. As age increased, observed TCR beta diversity per million T cells dropped in a roughly linear way, and a significant reduction was already evident by age 40. Observed TCR beta diversity correlated strongly with the percentage of naive T cells measured by flow cytometry. Since profiling was done on bulk unsorted PBMCs, naive and antigen-experienced compartments could not be conclusively compared. Donor CMV infection status was unknown, potentially confounding age-related changes in expanded clonotypes.

Points on this clonotype: This clone's antigen is unknown. The input lacks base qualities; no much larger clone sits a single base away.

The donors were 40 or so Caucasian individuals from Russia, aged 6 to 90 years, who were systemically healthy. Each donor gave 8 to 10 milliliters of peripheral blood, collected into EDTA-treated Vacutainer tubes. Ficoll-Paque density-gradient centrifugation was used to isolate PBMCs, with at least 6.5 million per sample. Total RNA was extracted from PBMCs with Trizol reagent, with at least 5.5 micrograms obtained per sample. For every donor, flow cytometry on a PBMC aliquot measured the percentage of naive CD45RAhigh/CD27high T cells. V ends up 2 bases short and J 4 bases short, with an unmatched junction base count of 10. From the cysteine through the phenylalanine, the CDR3 covers 17 amino acids. Only the CDR3 DNA is retained, 51 bases long and in frame from the first base. CDR1 and CDR2, looked up from the germline V gene (reference sequence), are LGHDT and YNNKEL. Library preparation employed 5' RACE. Sequencer: Illumina HiSeq 2500. A second roughly 6 to 11 cycle PCR used a sample-barcoded 5' primer and a J-beta primer mix. A template-switch 5' adaptor carrying 12 random nucleotides introduced a unique molecular identifier onto each TCR beta cDNA molecule. At least 3 million CDR3-containing paired-end reads were obtained from each sample. All of the RNA was converted into first-strand cDNA using the Mint cDNA synthesis kit, with a TRBC-specific oligonucleotide serving as the primer. After uracil-DNA glycosylase treatment, a first 18-cycle PCR used universal primers M1SS and BC2_uni_R on all cDNA. The paper's data handling went like this. For normalization, 1 million high-quality reads, each with a distinct molecular identifier, were randomly selected from each sample. Reads sharing molecular identifiers were discarded rather than binned into consensus sequences. CDR3 identification, clonotype clustering and error correction used MiTCR with a Q25 quality threshold and the strictest error-elimination algorithm. A nonparametric unseen species model with Euler transformation was used to estimate lower-bound total TCR beta diversity. Using fastp trimming at Q25 and MiXCR clonotype assembly, TCRdb reanalyzed the public sequencing data and kept in-frame beta chains. Entries that share a CDR3 protein sequence are merged under the most common genes and DNA. TCRdb, rather than the study authors, made the V and J calls. The sample table contains more than 550,000 distinct CDR3 sequences; only one count was recorded for about a fifth of them. The ten most abundant clones make up approximately 20% of the sample.

Sequenced sample: blood. The TCR originated in a man between 65 and 85 years old in good health. This receptor chain uses TRBV3-1 and TRBJ2-1, with TRBD2 identical over 8 junction bases. CDR3 sequence: CASSQTVLAGQYNEQFF. At the DNA level, the sequence is TGTGCCAGCAGCCAAACGGTCCTAGCGGGCCAGTACAATGAGCAGTTCTTC.